The 9 T cell receptor beta chains presented below share a single source sample, sequenced in a study of metastatic and nonmetastatic thyroid tumors. Treatment of any kind had been given to no patient before thyroid surgery. MiXCR re-clonotyped the PCR reads for TCRdb. Of about 21,000 clones listed, about a quarter are singletons. The sample comprised blood. The receptors were sampled from a female donor with papillary thyroid cancer or a benign thyroid nodule (not recorded which). Some clones in this sample may be carry-over from other donors' samples.

This clone came up many times. The chain employs TRBV2 and TRBJ2-7; TRBD1 matches at 7 bases. The junction had 8 bases not matched to a gene; V was cut back by 6 bases and J by 6 bases. Germline-derived CDR1 and CDR2 are SNHLY and FYNNEI. The CDR3 has 13 amino acids. The CDR3 coding sequence is TGTGCCAGCAGCACGACAGGGATGGTCGAGCAGTACTTC. Amino acid sequence: CASSTTGMVEQYF.

This clone was recorded at least ten times. This chain uses TRBV19 with TRBJ1-4, with D unresolved. The CDR3 is made up of 11 amino acids. The germline V gene has CDR1 LNHDA and CDR2 SQIVND (reference sequence). V lost 8 bases and J 8 bases, leaving 9 bases between the germline ends. Written as DNA, the CDR3 is TGTGCCAGTGGCGAATTAGAAAAACTGTTTTTT. Translating it yields CASGELEKLFF.

This clone was seen only a few times. The V gene is TRBV19, the J gene TRBJ1-5; D gene ambiguous. The CDR3 is 15 residues long. Germline CDR1 is LNHDA and CDR2 is SQIVND (reference sequence). Trimming took off 5 bases at V and 1 base at J, with 12 bases between the two ends. The CDR3 DNA reads TGTGCCAGTAGTGGGAGGGCCCGGAGCAATCAGCCCCAGCATTTT. Translating it yields CASSGRARSNQPQHF.

The chain combines TRBV30 with TRBJ2-7, with D perhaps being TRBD1 or TRBD2 (5 bases each). V lost 3 bases and J 4 bases, leaving 7 bases between the germline ends. Germline V gene sequence: CDR1 GTSNPN, CDR2 SVGIG (reference sequence). The CDR3 contains 11 residues. In nucleotides, the CDR3 is TGTGCCTGGAGGGGGGAGTACGAGCAGTACTTC. It specifies CAWRGEYEQYF.

This clone was detected ten times or more. The rearrangement uses TRBV12-3 or TRBV12-4 and TRBJ1-2; D is unclear. This CDR3 has 15 residues. Deletions cut 2 bases from V and 2 bases from J, with 12 bases between. CDR3 residues: CASSLQTSGNYGYTF. In nucleotides, the CDR3 is TGTGCCAGCAGTTTACAGACGTCTGGCAACTATGGCTACACCTTC.

V is TRBV7-9 and J is TRBJ1-2; unclear D gene. The CDR3 is 14 residues long. Germline assignment: CDR1 SEHNR and CDR2 FQNEAQ (reference sequence). Trimming pared 1 base from V and 5 bases from J, leaving 11 bases between. In DNA, the CDR3 is TGTGCCAGCAGCTTAGAATATCCAGCATATGGCTACACCTTC. It specifies CASSLEYPAYGYTF.

The chain has TRBV20-1 and TRBJ2-7; 7 bases are shared with TRBD2. This CDR3 region has 12 residues. CDR1 DFQATT and CDR2 SNEGSKA come from the germline V gene (reference sequence). The ends lost 0 bases at V and 4 bases at J; junction bases unmatched: 0. Here the CDR3 DNA reads TGCAGTGCTAGAGAGCGGGAGTACGAGCAGTACGTC. Translating it yields CSAREREYEQYV.

In this sample, this clone turned up many times. The rearrangement joins TRBV18 to TRBJ2-3; D gene uncertain. CDR1 and CDR2 (germline): KGHSH, LQKENI. With 1 base removed from V and 0 bases from J, the gap between germline ends came to 8 bases. This CDR3 comprises 15 residues. The CDR3 DNA reads TGTGCCAGCTCACCACTAGGGCGTAGCACAGATACGCAGTATTTT. This codes for CASSPLGRSTDTQYF.

By frequency in the sample, this clone is medium-sized. This CDR3 reads CASSLSPQSSYNSPLHF. The CDR3 nucleotides read TGTGCCAGCAGTTTATCCCCCCAGAGCTCCTATAATTCACCCCTCCACTTT. V is TRBV27 and J is TRBJ1-6; D gene ambiguous. V lost 0 bases and J lost 0, with 9 bases in between. Looked up from germline, CDR1 is MNHEY and CDR2 is SMNVEV (reference sequence). There are 17 residues in the CDR3.